This T cell receptor (beta chain) was profiled in a study of OX40 agonist ivuxolimab in advanced cancers. Study details: Of the patients, three showed partial responses, one with hepatocellular carcinoma and two with cutaneous melanoma.

This clone occurred a few times. Its antigen is not known. Germline V gives CDR1 MNHEY, CDR2 SVGAGI. Trimming left V 5 bases short and J 11 bases short, with 21 bases between. This CDR3 has 14 amino acids. Broader study findings: What antigens the expanded peripheral T cells recognized was never established. In the 0.1 to 3.0 mg/kg range, CD4+ and CD8+ blood T cells had expanded clonally by week 6.

TCRdb keeps only in-frame clones here, not all; method: immunoSEQ multiplex PCR. The data contain 90,000 to 100,000 clones, roughly 87% of them singletons. This clonotype was obtained from an adult with an advanced solid tumor such as melanoma, head and neck, liver or kidney cancer. The rearrangement links TRBV6-5 to TRBJ1-1, with D tentatively TRBD1 (5 bases). Here the sequenced sample was CD4+ or CD8+ T cells sorted from blood, taken in a trial of the OX40 agonist ivuxolimab. DNA for the CDR3: TGTGCCAGCAGTCAAGACCGGGACCTAAGTCGTGCTTTCTTT. Encoded protein: CASSQDRDLSRAFF.